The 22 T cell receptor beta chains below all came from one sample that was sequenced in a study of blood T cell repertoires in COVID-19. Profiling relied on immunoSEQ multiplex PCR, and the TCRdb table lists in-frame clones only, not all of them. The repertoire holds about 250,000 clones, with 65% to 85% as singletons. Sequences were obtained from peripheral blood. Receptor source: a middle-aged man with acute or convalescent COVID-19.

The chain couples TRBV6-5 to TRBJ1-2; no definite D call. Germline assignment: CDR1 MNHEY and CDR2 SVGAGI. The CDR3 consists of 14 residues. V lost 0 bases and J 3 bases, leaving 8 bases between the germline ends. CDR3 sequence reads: CASSYSGADYGYTF. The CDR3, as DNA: TGTGCCAGCAGTTACTCGGGTGCGGACTATGGCTACACCTTC.

As DNA, the CDR3 is TGTGCCAGCAGTGAATTCCCTATGAACACTGAAGCTTTCTTT. This gives the protein CASSEFPMNTEAFF. This chain connects TRBV6-1 to TRBJ1-1; D is undetermined. The CDR3 is 14 amino acids. The germline CDR1 and CDR2 sequences are MNHNS and SASEGT. V lost 2 bases to trimming and J lost 0 bases, with 7 bases between them.

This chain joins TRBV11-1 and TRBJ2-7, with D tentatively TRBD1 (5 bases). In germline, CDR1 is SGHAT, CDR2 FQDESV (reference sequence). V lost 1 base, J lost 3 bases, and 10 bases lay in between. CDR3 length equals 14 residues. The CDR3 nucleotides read TGTGCCAGCAGCTTAGTCGGCCAGGGCTACGAGCAGTACTTC. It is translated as CASSLVGQGYEQYF. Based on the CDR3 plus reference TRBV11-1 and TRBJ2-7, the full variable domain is EAEVAQSPRYKITEKSQAVAFWCDPISGHATLYWYRQILGQGPELLVQFQDESVVDDSQLPKDRFSAERLKGVDSTLKIQPAELGDSAMYLCASSLVGQGYEQYFGPGTRLTVT.

This chain's CDR3 is CASSQRGGQYF. The CDR3, as DNA: TGTGCCAGCAGCCAGAGGGGGGGCCAGTACTTC. The chain is built from TRBV7-9 and TRBJ2-5, with D perhaps matching TRBD2 (7 bases). V gave up 5 bases and J gave up 10 bases, with 11 bases separating them. The CDR3 consists of 11 residues. CDR1 is SEHNR and CDR2 is FQNEAQ in the germline V gene (reference sequence).

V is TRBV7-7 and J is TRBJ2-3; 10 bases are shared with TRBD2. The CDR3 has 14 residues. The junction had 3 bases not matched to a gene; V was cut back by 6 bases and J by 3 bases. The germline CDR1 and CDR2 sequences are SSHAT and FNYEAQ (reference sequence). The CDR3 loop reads CASSPGLATDTQYF. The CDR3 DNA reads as TGTGCCAGCAGTCCGGGACTAGCGACAGATACGCAGTATTTT.

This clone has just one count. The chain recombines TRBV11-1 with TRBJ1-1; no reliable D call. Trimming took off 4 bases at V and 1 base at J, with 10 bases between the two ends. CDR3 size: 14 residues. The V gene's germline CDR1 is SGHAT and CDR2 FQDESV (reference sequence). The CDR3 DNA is TGTGCCAGCAGCTCGGAGGGCTCGAACACTGAAGCTTTCTTT. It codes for CASSSEGSNTEAFF.

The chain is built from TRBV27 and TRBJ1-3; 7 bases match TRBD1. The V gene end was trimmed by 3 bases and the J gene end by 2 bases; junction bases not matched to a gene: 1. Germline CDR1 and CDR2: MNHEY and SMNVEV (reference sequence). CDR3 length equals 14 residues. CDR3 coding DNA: TGTGCCAGCAGTTTGGGACAGCCTGGAAACACCATATATTTT. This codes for CASSLGQPGNTIYF.

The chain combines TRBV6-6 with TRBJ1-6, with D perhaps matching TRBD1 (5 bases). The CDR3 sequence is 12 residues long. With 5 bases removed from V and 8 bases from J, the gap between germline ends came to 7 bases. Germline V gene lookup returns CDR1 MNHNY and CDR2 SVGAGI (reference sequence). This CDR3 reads CASSRQYSPLHF. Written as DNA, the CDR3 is TGTGCCAGCAGTCGACAGTATTCACCCCTCCACTTT.

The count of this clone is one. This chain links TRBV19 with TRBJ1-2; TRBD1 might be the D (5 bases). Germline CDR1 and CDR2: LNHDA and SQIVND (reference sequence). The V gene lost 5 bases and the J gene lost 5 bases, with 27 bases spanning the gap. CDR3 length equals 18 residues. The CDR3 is CASSLHSAPGPFYYGYTF. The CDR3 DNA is TGTGCCAGTAGTCTCCACTCCGCGCCAGGGCCGTTTTATTATGGCTACACCTTC.

The DNA for the CDR3 is TGCGCCAGCAGCCAAGATAATGCGGGAGGCCTGGATACGCAGTATTTT. Translating gives CASSQDNAGGLDTQYF. The chain recombines TRBV4-3 with TRBJ2-3, with 8 bases fitting TRBD2. The V gene end was trimmed by 0 bases and the J gene end by 6 bases; junction bases not matched to a gene: 8. The CDR3 has 16 residues. Germline V CDR1 and CDR2: LGHNA, YSLEER.

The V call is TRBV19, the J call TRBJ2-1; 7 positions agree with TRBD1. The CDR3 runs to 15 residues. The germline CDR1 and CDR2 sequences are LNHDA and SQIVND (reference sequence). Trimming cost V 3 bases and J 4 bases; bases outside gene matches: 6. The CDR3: CASSIGTAPYNEQFF. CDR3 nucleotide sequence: TGTGCCAGTAGTATTGGGACAGCACCATACAATGAGCAGTTCTTC.

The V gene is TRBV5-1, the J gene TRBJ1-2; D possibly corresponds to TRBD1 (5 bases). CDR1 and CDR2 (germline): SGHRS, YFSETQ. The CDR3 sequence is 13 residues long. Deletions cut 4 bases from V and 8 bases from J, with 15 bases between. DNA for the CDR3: TGCGCCAGCAGCCAGGACGGTCAGGGCGGCTACACCTTC. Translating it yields CASSQDGQGGYTF. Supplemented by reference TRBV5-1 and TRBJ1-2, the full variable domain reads KAGVTQTPRYLIKTRGQQVTLSCSPISGHRSVSWYQQTPGQGLQFLFEYFSETQRNKGNFPGRFSGRQFSNSRSEMNVSTLELGDSALYLCASSQDGQGGYTFGSGTRLTVV.

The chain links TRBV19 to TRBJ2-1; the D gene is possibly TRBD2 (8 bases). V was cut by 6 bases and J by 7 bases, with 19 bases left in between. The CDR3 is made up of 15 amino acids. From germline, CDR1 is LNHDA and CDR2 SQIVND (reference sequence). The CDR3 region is CASRINSGTVNEQFF. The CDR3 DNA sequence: TGTGCCAGTAGGATTAATAGCGGGACAGTGAATGAGCAGTTCTTC.

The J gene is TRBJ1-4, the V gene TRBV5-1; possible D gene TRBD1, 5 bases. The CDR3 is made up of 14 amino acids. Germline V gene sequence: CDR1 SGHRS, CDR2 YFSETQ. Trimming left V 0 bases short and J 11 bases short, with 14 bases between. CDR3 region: CASSLGDPGEKLFF. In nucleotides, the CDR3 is TGCGCCAGCAGCTTGGGGGACCCGGGGGAGAAACTGTTTTTT.

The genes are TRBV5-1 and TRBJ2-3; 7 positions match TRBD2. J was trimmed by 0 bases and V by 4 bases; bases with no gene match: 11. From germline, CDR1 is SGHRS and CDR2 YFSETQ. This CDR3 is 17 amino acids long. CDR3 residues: CASSPYLLATSTDTQYF. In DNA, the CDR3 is TGCGCCAGCAGCCCTTATCTACTAGCGACTAGCACAGATACGCAGTATTTT.

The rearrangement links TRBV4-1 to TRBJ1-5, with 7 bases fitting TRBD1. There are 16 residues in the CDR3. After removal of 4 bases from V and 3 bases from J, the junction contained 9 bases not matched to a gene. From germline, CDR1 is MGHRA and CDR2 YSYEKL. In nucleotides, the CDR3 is TGCGCCAGCAGCCTACGGCCGGGACAGAACAATCAGCCCCAGCATTTT. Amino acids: CASSLRPGQNNQPQHF.

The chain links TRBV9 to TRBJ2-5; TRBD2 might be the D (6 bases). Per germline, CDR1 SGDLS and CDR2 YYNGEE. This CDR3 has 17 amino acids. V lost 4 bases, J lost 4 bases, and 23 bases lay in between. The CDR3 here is CASSSYKTGSWGETQYF. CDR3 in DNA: TGTGCCAGCAGCTCTTACAAAACCGGGAGTTGGGGAGAGACCCAGTACTTC.

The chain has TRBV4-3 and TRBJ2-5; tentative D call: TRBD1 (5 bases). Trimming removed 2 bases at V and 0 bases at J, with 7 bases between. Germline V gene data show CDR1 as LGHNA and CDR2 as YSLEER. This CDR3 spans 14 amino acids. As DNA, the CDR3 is TGCGCCAGCAGCCAATCGACAGACCAAGAGACCCAGTACTTC. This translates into CASSQSTDQETQYF.

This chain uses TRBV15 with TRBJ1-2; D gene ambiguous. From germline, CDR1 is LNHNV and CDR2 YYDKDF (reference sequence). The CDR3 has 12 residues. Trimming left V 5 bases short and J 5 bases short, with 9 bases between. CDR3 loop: CATSPRYYGYTF. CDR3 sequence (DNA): TGTGCCACCAGCCCGCGGTATTATGGCTACACCTTC.

This chain's CDR3 is CASSFNRGTYNSPLHF. As DNA, the CDR3 is TGTGCCAGCAGTTTCAACAGGGGAACCTATAATTCACCCCTCCACTTT. The chain carries TRBV27 and TRBJ1-6; 7 bases align to TRBD1. This CDR3 contains 16 residues. Germline V gene lookup returns CDR1 MNHEY and CDR2 SMNVEV (reference sequence). V lost 3 bases and J lost 2; bases outside the gene matches: 4.

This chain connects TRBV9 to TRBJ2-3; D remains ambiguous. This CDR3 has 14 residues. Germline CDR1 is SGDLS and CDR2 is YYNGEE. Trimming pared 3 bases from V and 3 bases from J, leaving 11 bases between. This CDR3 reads CASSAPLATDTQYF. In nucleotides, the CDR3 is TGTGCCAGCAGCGCCCCTTTGGCTACAGATACGCAGTATTTT.

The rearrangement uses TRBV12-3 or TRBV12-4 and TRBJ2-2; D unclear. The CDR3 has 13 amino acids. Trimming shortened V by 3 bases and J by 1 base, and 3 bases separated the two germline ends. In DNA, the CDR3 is TGTGCCAGCAGTTTCGGGAACACCGGGGAGCTGTTTTTT. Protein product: CASSFGNTGELFF.